The 29 T cell receptor beta chains in this list originate from one sample, sequenced in a study of PD-1 blockade in classical Hodgkin lymphoma. Sample time point: cycle 4 day 1 (C4D1), after less than 7 weeks of nivolumab. Relapse was seen in all patients after autologous stem cell transplantation, and brentuximab vedotin exposure was variable. Sequencing used immunoSEQ multiplex PCR; TCRdb keeps in-frame clones, though not all of them. Here the sample spans 100,000 or so clones, approximately 94% being singletons. Specimen: peripheral blood mononuclear cells (PBMCs), collected before the fourth cycle of nivolumab. These receptors were taken from a human donor with classical Hodgkin lymphoma.

The chain couples TRBV19 to TRBJ1-1; 7 bases are a match to TRBD1. Germline V gene sequence: CDR1 LNHDA, CDR2 SQIVND (reference sequence). The CDR3 covers 14 residues. V lost 6 bases and J lost 5; bases outside the gene matches: 9. The CDR3 region is CASRETGVATEAFF. In DNA, the CDR3 is TGTGCCAGTAGGGAAACAGGGGTCGCGACTGAAGCTTTCTTT.

This clone was recorded once. The rearrangement links TRBV9 to TRBJ1-3; D gene unclear. The germline V gene encodes CDR1 SGDLS and CDR2 YYNGEE. This CDR3 comprises 15 residues. With 0 bases removed from V and 0 bases from J, the gap between germline ends came to 7 bases. The CDR3 here is CASSVAWGSGNTIYF. Written as DNA, the CDR3 is TGTGCCAGCAGCGTAGCTTGGGGCTCTGGAAACACCATATATTTT.

The J gene is TRBJ2-5, the V gene TRBV7-8; 10 bases match TRBD1. V lost 2 bases and J lost 3; bases outside the gene matches: 3. The CDR3 consists of 15 residues. Germline V gene sequence: CDR1 SGHVS, CDR2 FQNEAQ. As DNA, the CDR3 is TGTGCCAGCAGCTTAATAGGGACAGGGGAAGAGACCCAGTACTTC. Protein: CASSLIGTGEETQYF.

The gene calls are TRBV5-6 and TRBJ2-7, with 9 positions matching TRBD2. The V gene's germline CDR1 is SGHDT and CDR2 YYEEEE. The CDR3 totals 15 residues. The V gene end was trimmed by 4 bases and the J gene end by 1 base; junction bases not matched to a gene: 6. CDR3 loop: CASSSAGGGSYEQYF. In nucleotides, the CDR3 is TGTGCCAGCAGCAGCGCGGGAGGGGGGTCCTACGAGCAGTACTTC.

The chain is built from TRBV6-5 and TRBJ2-7; possibly TRBD2 for D (5 bases). Trimming took 6 bases from V and 7 from J, leaving 16 bases between them. The CDR3 runs 13 residues. Per germline, CDR1 MNHEY and CDR2 SVGAGI. In DNA, the CDR3 is TGTGCCAGCAGATACAGTTCTCCGGGGGAGCAGTACTTC. Encoded protein: CASRYSSPGEQYF.

This clone was recorded once. The chain joins TRBV2 to TRBJ2-2; 9 nucleotides agree with TRBD2. The V gene's germline CDR1 is SNHLY and CDR2 FYNNEI. The CDR3 covers 14 residues. Losses at the gene ends were 6 bases for V and 9 bases for J; bases not matched to a gene: 8. CDR3 residues: CASRTISGSRELFF. The CDR3 nucleotides are TGTGCCAGCAGGACGATTAGCGGGAGCAGGGAGCTGTTTTTT. Drawing the rest from reference TRBV2 and TRBJ2-2, the complete variable domain is EPEVTQTPSHQVTQMGQEVILRCVPISNHLYFYWYRQILGQKVEFLVSFYNNEISEKSEIFDDQFSVERPDGSNFTLKIRSTKLEDSAMYFCASRTISGSRELFFGEGSRLTVL.

The chain joins TRBV19 to TRBJ2-7, with TRBD1 matching over 9 bases. CDR1 is LNHDA, CDR2 SQIVND, per germline (reference sequence). The trim removed 0 bases at V and 1 base at J, leaving 4 bases unmatched. This CDR3 comprises 16 residues. This chain's CDR3 is CASSIDAGTGSYEQYF. CDR3 sequence (DNA): TGTGCCAGTAGTATAGATGCCGGGACAGGGTCCTACGAGCAGTACTTC.

The chain links TRBV7-2 to TRBJ2-2; 7 nucleotides agree with TRBD1. The trim removed 1 base at V and 5 bases at J, leaving 7 bases unmatched. This CDR3 has 16 residues. The germline gives CDR1 SGHTA, CDR2 FQGNSA. The CDR3 DNA sequence: TGTGCCAGCAGCTTAGGTTGGACAGGTTCGACCGGGGAGCTGTTTTTT. This translates into CASSLGWTGSTGELFF.

The V call is TRBV28, the J call TRBJ2-1; TRBD1 matches at 7 bases. The germline V gene encodes CDR1 MDHEN and CDR2 SYDVKM. CDR3 size: 11 residues. With 6 bases clipped from V and 14 bases from J, the junction kept 7 bases outside the gene matches. The CDR3 reads CASSSLDREFF. CDR3 nucleotides: TGTGCCAGCAGCTCCCTTGACAGGGAGTTCTTC. The full variable domain, completed using reference TRBV28 and TRBJ2-1, is DVKVTQSSRYLVKRTGEKVFLECVQDMDHENMFWYRQDPGLGLRLIYFSYDVKMKEKGDIPEGYSVSREKKERFSLILESASTNQTSMYLCASSSLDREFFGPGTRLTVL.

This chain uses TRBV6-1 with TRBJ2-7; 8 bases are a match to TRBD1. Germline CDR1 MNHNS, CDR2 SASEGT. The CDR3 consists of 15 residues. The V and J ends lost 5 bases and 2 bases, in that order; junction bases with no gene match: 8. CDR3 bases: TGTGCCAGCAGTCCTCAGGGGGCGATTACCTACGAGCAGTACTTC. This sequence encodes CASSPQGAITYEQYF.

The chain has TRBV9 and TRBJ2-2; no definite D call. The CDR3 totals 13 residues. V was clipped by 1 base and J by 4 bases, with 5 bases between them. CDR1 is SGDLS, CDR2 YYNGEE, per germline. The CDR3 DNA is TGTGCCAGCAGCGTAACGGTCACCGGGGAGCTGTTTTTT. Protein: CASSVTVTGELFF. Variable domain in full (rest from reference TRBV9 and TRBJ2-2): DSGVTQTPKHLITATGQRVTLRCSPRSGDLSVYWYQQSLDQGLQFLIQYYNGEERAKGNILERFSAQQFPDLHSELNLSSLELGDSALYFCASSVTVTGELFFGEGSRLTVL.

V usage is TRBV5-8 and J usage is TRBJ2-7; unclear D gene. This CDR3 is 13 amino acids long. In germline, CDR1 is SGHTS, CDR2 YDEGEE. With 5 bases removed from V and 2 bases from J, the gap between germline ends came to 11 bases. CDR3 amino acids: CASSYHSAYEQYF. As DNA, the CDR3 is TGTGCCAGCAGTTACCACAGCGCCTACGAGCAGTACTTC.

V is TRBV7-9 and J is TRBJ2-5; TRBD1 or TRBD2 may be the D gene (6 bases each). This CDR3 comprises 14 residues. V lost 1 base and J lost 5, with 11 bases in between. The germline CDR1 and CDR2 sequences are SEHNR and FQNEAQ (reference sequence). CDR3 nucleotides: TGTGCCAGCAGCTTAGGGGGGGCACAGGAGACCCAGTACTTC. It codes for CASSLGGAQETQYF. Variable domain in full (rest from reference TRBV7-9 and TRBJ2-5): DTGVSQNPRHKITKRGQNVTFRCDPISEHNRLYWYRQTLGQGPEFLTYFQNEAQLEKSRLLSDRFSAERPKGSFSTLEIQRTEQGDSAMYLCASSLGGAQETQYFGPGTRLLVL.

The chain joins TRBV5-5 to TRBJ2-7; 12 positions agree with TRBD1. CDR1 is SGHKS, CDR2 YYEKEE, per germline (reference sequence). The trim removed 4 bases at V and 7 bases at J, leaving 18 bases unmatched. The CDR3 loop spans 18 amino acids. The CDR3 nucleotides are TGTGCCAGCAGCCGTCCCGGGACAGGGGGCCCCAGCGCCGGTGAGCAGTACTTC. Translated, it gives CASSRPGTGGPSAGEQYF.

The rearrangement links TRBV18 to TRBJ2-7; D uncertain. CDR3 length: 16 amino acids. Trimming cost V 2 bases and J 0 bases, with 14 bases left between them. Germline assignment: CDR1 KGHSH and CDR2 LQKENI. The CDR3 coding sequence is TGTGCCAGCTCACCAGACTCTCCACAAACCTCCTACGAGCAGTACTTC. Its translation is CASSPDSPQTSYEQYF.

The V call is TRBV28, the J call TRBJ2-1; D is uncertain. The CDR3 covers 14 residues. Trimming pared 7 bases from V and 0 bases from J, leaving 10 bases between. The germline V gene has CDR1 MDHEN and CDR2 SYDVKM. CDR3 nucleotides: TGTGCCAGCAACGTGCCTGGCTCCTACAATGAGCAGTTCTTC. Translating it yields CASNVPGSYNEQFF.

V and J are TRBV5-1 and TRBJ2-7; 12 bases fit TRBD1. The CDR3 loop spans 17 amino acids. Germline lookup yields CDR1 SGHRS and CDR2 YFSETQ. With 1 base clipped from V and 7 bases from J, the junction kept 12 bases outside the gene matches. CDR3 sequence reads: CASSLRRPGQGAGEQYF. Here the CDR3 DNA reads TGCGCCAGCAGCTTGCGACGTCCGGGACAGGGGGCGGGTGAGCAGTACTTC.

The chain carries TRBV14 and TRBJ2-2; TRBD1 matches at 8 bases. Germline CDR1 is SGHDN and CDR2 is FVKESK. The CDR3 length is 15 residues. After removal of 7 bases from V and 4 bases from J, the junction contained 8 bases not matched to a gene. CDR3 residues: CASTPGDRFTGELFF. Written as DNA, the CDR3 is TGTGCCAGCACCCCTGGGGACAGGTTCACCGGGGAGCTGTTTTTT.

The chain combines TRBV21-1 with TRBJ1-1. TRBV21-1 is a pseudogene segment. This CDR3 has 15 amino acids. This chain's CDR3 is CASSKYGGERTEAFF. Here the CDR3 DNA reads TGTGCCAGCAGCAAATACGGGGGCGAGAGGACTGAAGCTTTCTTT.

The chain carries TRBV27 and TRBJ2-3; 8 nucleotides agree with TRBD1. The V gene's germline CDR1 is MNHEY and CDR2 SMNVEV (reference sequence). The CDR3 totals 14 residues. V lost 1 base to trimming and J lost 6 bases; unmatched junction nucleotides: 3. CDR3 in amino acids: CASSLFQGADTQYF. The CDR3 DNA is TGTGCCAGCAGTTTATTTCAGGGGGCTGATACGCAGTATTTT.

J is TRBJ1-5 and V is TRBV5-8; D is unresolved. In germline, CDR1 is SGHTS, CDR2 YDEGEE. This CDR3 contains 15 residues. The V gene lost 0 bases and the J gene lost 3 bases, with 10 bases spanning the gap. CDR3 sequence: CASSLAGGYNQPQHF. DNA for the CDR3: TGTGCCAGCAGCTTGGCAGGCGGCTACAATCAGCCCCAGCATTTT.

The J gene is TRBJ2-1, the V gene TRBV30; 9 nucleotides match TRBD1. This CDR3 comprises 15 residues. The germline V gene has CDR1 GTSNPN and CDR2 SVGIG (reference sequence). The V segment lost 4 bases and the J segment 7 bases; nucleotides outside the gene matches: 11. Written as DNA, the CDR3 is TGTGCCTGGATTTTCCGGGACAGGGAATGGAATGAGCAGTTCTTC. Its translation: CAWIFRDREWNEQFF.

The gene calls are TRBV4-1 and TRBJ2-7; possibly TRBD2 for D (6 bases). V was clipped by 4 bases and J by 2 bases, with 18 bases between them. The germline V gene encodes CDR1 MGHRA and CDR2 YSYEKL. The length of the CDR3 is 16 residues. The CDR3 DNA reads as TGCGCCAGCAGCCCGGCACTAGCCGGCTCCCCCTACGAGCAGTACTTC. Translated: CASSPALAGSPYEQYF.

About this clone itself: Relative to the germline gene, one junction end is altered; a read error may explain this. V usage is TRBV6-6 and J usage is TRBJ2-1; perhaps D is TRBD1 or TRBD2 (5 bases each). This CDR3 contains 16 residues. Germline V gives CDR1 MNHNY, CDR2 SVGAGI (reference sequence). The CDR3: CASTPYSSGRSVTRVF. The DNA of the CDR3 is TGTGCCAGCACGCCGTACTCAAGCGGAAGGTCCGTCACCAGGGTCTTC.

The chain joins TRBV5-1 to TRBJ2-7, with 7 bases fitting TRBD1. Trimming took 5 bases from V and 2 from J; bases not matched to a gene: 10. The CDR3 spans 15 residues. CDR1 is SGHRS, CDR2 YFSETQ, per germline. CDR3 protein: CASSRDGQVTYEQYF. The CDR3 DNA sequence: TGCGCCAGCAGTCGGGATGGACAGGTAACCTACGAGCAGTACTTC.

The chain has TRBV27 and TRBJ2-7, with TRBD1 matching 11 bases. Germline-derived CDR1 and CDR2 are MNHEY and SMNVEV (reference sequence). V lost 1 base and J lost 2; bases outside the gene matches: 4. This CDR3 is 16 amino acids long. This CDR3 is CASSLLRTGGAYEQYF. The CDR3 DNA reads TGTGCCAGCAGTTTATTACGGACAGGGGGCGCCTACGAGCAGTACTTC.

The V call is TRBV9, the J call TRBJ1-3; D uncertain. V lost 0 bases, J lost 2 bases, and 9 bases lay in between. Germline V gene data show CDR1 as SGDLS and CDR2 as YYNGEE. This CDR3 is built from 15 residues. The CDR3 loop reads CASSVAVFPGNTIYF. DNA for the CDR3: TGTGCCAGCAGCGTAGCGGTGTTCCCTGGAAACACCATATATTTT. The variable domain in full, with the rest retrieved from reference TRBV9 and TRBJ1-3, is DSGVTQTPKHLITATGQRVTLRCSPRSGDLSVYWYQQSLDQGLQFLIQYYNGEERAKGNILERFSAQQFPDLHSELNLSSLELGDSALYFCASSVAVFPGNTIYFGEGSWLTVV.

The chain recombines TRBV5-4 with TRBJ2-3; TRBD2 might be the D (6 bases). The germline V and J ends were trimmed by 0 bases and 4 bases, with 15 bases remaining between them. This CDR3 comprises 16 residues. CDR1 and CDR2 (germline): SGHNT, YYREEE (reference sequence). DNA of the CDR3: TGTGCCAGCAGCTTGGCAGCCCTAGCGCCCGCAGATACGCAGTATTTT. Residues: CASSLAALAPADTQYF.

The rearrangement joins TRBV5-1 to TRBJ1-1, with D possibly being TRBD1 (6 bases). This CDR3 contains 14 residues. Trimming took off 7 bases at V and 1 base at J, with 14 bases between the two ends. Germline assignment: CDR1 SGHRS and CDR2 YFSETQ. CDR3 sequence reads: CASRDTRGNTEAFF. The CDR3, as DNA: TGCGCCAGCCGGGACACCCGGGGGAACACTGAAGCTTTCTTT.